This record looks at one TCR beta chain sequence and its context. Its antigen is unknown. With a much larger clone just one base away, this may be a read error. This entry comes from a study of blood T cells in healthy people across ages. Approximately 10 milliliters was the volume of peripheral blood drawn from each donor. A second PCR, run for roughly 7 to 11 cycles, used a sample-barcoded 5' primer plus a J-beta primer mix. Each cDNA molecule, via a template-switch adaptor with 12 random nucleotides, was tagged. A single record per CDR3 protein comes from TCRdb applying MiXCR to the 5' RACE reads. Of around 1,500,000 distinct CDR3 sequences in the sample, about 28% were seen once. V was pared by 3 bases and J by 3 bases, with 12 bases between. CDR3 length equals 13 residues. The germline gives CDR1 DFQATT, CDR2 SNEGSKA (reference sequence). General study results and limits: Long-lived donors exceeded aged donors in naive CD4+ cells and diversity.

The sequence derives from a woman aged 25 to 39 in good health. The sample taken for sequencing was blood. The rearrangement links TRBV20-1 to TRBJ2-7; D might be TRBD1 (6 bases). CDR3 nucleotides: TGCAGTGCTAGGGGCTTCAGGGGCTACGAGCAGTACTTC. This codes for CSARGFRGYEQYF.